This T cell receptor (beta chain) was recovered during a study of cytomegalovirus exposure and HLA in healthy donors. Study findings and constraints: In vitro experiments confirmed that a few CMV-associated chains were specific for CMV antigens. The likely explanation for a cluster of highly shared sequence variants was sequencing artifact. Cytomegalovirus-associated TCR beta chains were listed, numbering 150 to 200.

With regard to this clone: What it binds is not known.

The J segment lost 7 bases and the V segment lost 6 bases, leaving 7 bases of the junction unmatched. CDR3 length equals 14 residues. CDR1 is SNHLY, CDR2 FYNNEI, per germline. Researchers ran the PCR with 60 Vbeta and 13 Jbeta primers. The repertoire was sequenced with immunoSEQ multiplex PCR; TCRdb's copy has only in-frame clones and lacks some. The profile shows about 140,000 clones, approximately 71% of them singletons. The source is a man aged 35-49 years in good health and CMV-seronegative. Input material: PBMCs. J is TRBJ1-5 and V is TRBV2, with 9 nucleotides matching TRBD1. CDR3 sequence: CASSLGQGRQPQHF. Here the CDR3 DNA reads TGTGCCAGCAGCCTTGGACAGGGGAGGCAGCCCCAGCATTTT. The full variable domain, completed using reference TRBV2 and TRBJ1-5, is EPEVTQTPSHQVTQMGQEVILRCVPISNHLYFYWYRQILGQKVEFLVSFYNNEISEKSEIFDDQFSVERPDGSNFTLKIRSTKLEDSAMYFCASSLGQGRQPQHFGDGTRLSIL.